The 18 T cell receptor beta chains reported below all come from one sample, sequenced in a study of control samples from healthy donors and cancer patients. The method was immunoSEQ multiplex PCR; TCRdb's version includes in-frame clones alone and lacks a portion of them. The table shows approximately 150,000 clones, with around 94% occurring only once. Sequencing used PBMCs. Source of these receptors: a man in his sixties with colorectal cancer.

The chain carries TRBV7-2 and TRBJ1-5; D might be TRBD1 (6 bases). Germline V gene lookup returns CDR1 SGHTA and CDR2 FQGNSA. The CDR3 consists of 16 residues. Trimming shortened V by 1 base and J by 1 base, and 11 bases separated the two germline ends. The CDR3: CASSLGTALSNQPQHF. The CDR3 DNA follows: TGTGCCAGCAGCTTAGGGACAGCCCTCAGCAATCAGCCCCAGCATTTT.

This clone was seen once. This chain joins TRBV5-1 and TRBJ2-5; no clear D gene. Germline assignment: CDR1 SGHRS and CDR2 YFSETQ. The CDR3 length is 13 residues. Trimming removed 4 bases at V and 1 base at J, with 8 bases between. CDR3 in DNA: TGCGCCAGCAGCACCCTTTTCCAAGAGACCCAGTACTTC. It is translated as CASSTLFQETQYF. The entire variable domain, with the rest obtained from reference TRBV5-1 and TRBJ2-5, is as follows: KAGVTQTPRYLIKTRGQQVTLSCSPISGHRSVSWYQQTPGQGLQFLFEYFSETQRNKGNFPGRFSGRQFSNSRSEMNVSTLELGDSALYLCASSTLFQETQYFGPGTRLLVL.

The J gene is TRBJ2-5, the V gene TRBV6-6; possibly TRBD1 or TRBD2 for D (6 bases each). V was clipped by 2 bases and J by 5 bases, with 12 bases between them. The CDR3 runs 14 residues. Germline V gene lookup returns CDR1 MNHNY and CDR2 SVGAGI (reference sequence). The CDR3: CASSYTEGVETQYF. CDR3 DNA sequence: TGTGCCAGCAGTTACACGGAGGGGGTTGAGACCCAGTACTTC.

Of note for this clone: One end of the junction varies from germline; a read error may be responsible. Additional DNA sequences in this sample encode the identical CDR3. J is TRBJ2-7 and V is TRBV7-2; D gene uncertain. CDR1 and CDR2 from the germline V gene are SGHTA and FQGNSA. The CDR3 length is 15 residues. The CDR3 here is CASSLVADLPYEQYF. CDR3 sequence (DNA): TGTGCCAGTAGCTTAGTAGCAGATCTACCCTACGAGCAGTACTTC.

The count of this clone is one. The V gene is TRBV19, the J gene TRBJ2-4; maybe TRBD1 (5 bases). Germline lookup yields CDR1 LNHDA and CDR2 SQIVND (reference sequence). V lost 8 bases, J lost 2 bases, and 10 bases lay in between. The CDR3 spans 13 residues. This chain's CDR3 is CASAGSSKNIQYF. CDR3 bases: TGTGCCAGTGCAGGGTCCTCCAAAAACATTCAGTACTTC.

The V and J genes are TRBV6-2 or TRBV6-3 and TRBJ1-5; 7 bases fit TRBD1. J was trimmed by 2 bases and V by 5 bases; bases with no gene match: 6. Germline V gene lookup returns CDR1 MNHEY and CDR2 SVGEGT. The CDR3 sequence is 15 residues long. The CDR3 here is CASSHRGRGNQPQHF. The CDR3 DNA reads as TGTGCCAGCAGTCACAGGGGTAGAGGCAATCAGCCCCAGCATTTT.

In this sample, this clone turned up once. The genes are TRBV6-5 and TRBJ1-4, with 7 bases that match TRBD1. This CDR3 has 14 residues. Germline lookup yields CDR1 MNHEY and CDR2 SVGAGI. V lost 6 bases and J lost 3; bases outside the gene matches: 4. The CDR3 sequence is CASRGGTANEKLFF. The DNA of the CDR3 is TGTGCCAGCAGAGGCGGGACAGCTAATGAAAAACTGTTTTTT.

CDR3 region: CAISDGREGVNTEAFF. CDR3 nucleotides: TGTGCCATCAGTGACGGCAGGGAGGGAGTGAACACTGAAGCTTTCTTT. J is TRBJ1-1 and V is TRBV10-3; a weak D match, TRBD1 (5 bases). V shed 3 bases and J shed 0 bases, with 14 bases lying between them. The CDR3 is made up of 16 amino acids. Germline V gene data show CDR1 as ENHRY and CDR2 as SYGVKD.

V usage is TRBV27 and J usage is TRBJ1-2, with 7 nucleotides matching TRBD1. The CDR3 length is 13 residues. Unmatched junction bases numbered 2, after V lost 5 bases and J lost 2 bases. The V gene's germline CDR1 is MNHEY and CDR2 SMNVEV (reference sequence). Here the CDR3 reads CASSPGGNYGYTF. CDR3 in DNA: TGTGCCAGCAGTCCAGGGGGAAACTATGGCTACACCTTC.

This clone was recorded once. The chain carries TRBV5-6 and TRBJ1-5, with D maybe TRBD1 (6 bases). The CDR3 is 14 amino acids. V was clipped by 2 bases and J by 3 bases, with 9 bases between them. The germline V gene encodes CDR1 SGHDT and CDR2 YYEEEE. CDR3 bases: TGTGCCAGCAGCTTCCGGACAGTCAATCAGCCCCAGCATTTT. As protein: CASSFRTVNQPQHF.

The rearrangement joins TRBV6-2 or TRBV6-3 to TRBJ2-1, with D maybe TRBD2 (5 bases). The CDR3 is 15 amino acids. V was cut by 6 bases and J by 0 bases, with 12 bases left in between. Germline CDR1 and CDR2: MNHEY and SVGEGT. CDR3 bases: TGTGCCAGCAGCGCCTTAGGGAGCTCCTACAATGAGCAGTTCTTC. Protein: CASSALGSSYNEQFF.

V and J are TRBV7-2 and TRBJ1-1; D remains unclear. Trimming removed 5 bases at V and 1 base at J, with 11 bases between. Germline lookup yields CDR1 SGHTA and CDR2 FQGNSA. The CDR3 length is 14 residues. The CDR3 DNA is TGTGCCAGCAGCCCGGATGGGGAGAACACTGAAGCTTTCTTT. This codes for CASSPDGENTEAFF.

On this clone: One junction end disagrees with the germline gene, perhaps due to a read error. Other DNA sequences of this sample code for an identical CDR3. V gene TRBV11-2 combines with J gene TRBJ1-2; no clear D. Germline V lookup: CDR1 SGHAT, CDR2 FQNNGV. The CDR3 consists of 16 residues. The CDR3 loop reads CASSLDRVQAFYGYTF. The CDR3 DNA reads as TGTGCCAGCAGCTTAGATCGGGTACAAGCCTTCTATGGCTACACTTTC.

The CDR3 region is CASSPHVANTGELFF. The CDR3 DNA reads as TGTGCCAGCAGCCCCCACGTGGCGAACACCGGGGAGCTGTTTTTT. The gene calls are TRBV9 and TRBJ2-2; no reliable D call. The V gene lost 4 bases and the J gene lost 0 bases, with 10 bases spanning the gap. CDR3 length: 15 amino acids. The germline V gene has CDR1 SGDLS and CDR2 YYNGEE.

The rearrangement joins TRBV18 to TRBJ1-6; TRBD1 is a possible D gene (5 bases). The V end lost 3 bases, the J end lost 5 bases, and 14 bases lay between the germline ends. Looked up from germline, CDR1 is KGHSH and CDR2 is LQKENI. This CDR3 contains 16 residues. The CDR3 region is CASSPFGTSHNSPLHF. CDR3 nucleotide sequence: TGTGCCAGCTCACCGTTCGGGACTTCACATAATTCACCCCTCCACTTT.

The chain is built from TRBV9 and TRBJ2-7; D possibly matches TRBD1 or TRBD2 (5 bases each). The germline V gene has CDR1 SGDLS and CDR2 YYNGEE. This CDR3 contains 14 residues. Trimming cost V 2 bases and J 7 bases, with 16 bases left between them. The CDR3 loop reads CASSVQHRDLEQYF. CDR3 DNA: TGTGCCAGCAGCGTCCAGCACCGGGACCTTGAGCAGTACTTC. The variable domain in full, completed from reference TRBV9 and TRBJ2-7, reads DSGVTQTPKHLITATGQRVTLRCSPRSGDLSVYWYQQSLDQGLQFLIQYYNGEERAKGNILERFSAQQFPDLHSELNLSSLELGDSALYFCASSVQHRDLEQYFGPGTRLTVT.

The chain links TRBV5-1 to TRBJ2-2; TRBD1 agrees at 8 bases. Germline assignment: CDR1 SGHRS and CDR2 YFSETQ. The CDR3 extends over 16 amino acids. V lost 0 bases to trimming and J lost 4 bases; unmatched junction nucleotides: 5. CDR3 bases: TGCGCCAGCAGCTTGGCCCAGGGGGCTGTCACCGGGGAGCTGTTTTTT. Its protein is CASSLAQGAVTGELFF. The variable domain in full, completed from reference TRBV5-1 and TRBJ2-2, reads KAGVTQTPRYLIKTRGQQVTLSCSPISGHRSVSWYQQTPGQGLQFLFEYFSETQRNKGNFPGRFSGRQFSNSRSEMNVSTLELGDSALYLCASSLAQGAVTGELFFGEGSRLTVL.

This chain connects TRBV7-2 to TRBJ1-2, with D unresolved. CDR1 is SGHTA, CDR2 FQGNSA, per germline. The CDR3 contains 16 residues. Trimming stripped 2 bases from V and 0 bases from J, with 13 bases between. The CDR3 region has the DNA TGTGCCAGCAGCTTAAACAGAATTCAAGCTAACTATGGCTACACCTTC. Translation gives CASSLNRIQANYGYTF.